A selection of T cell receptor beta chains follows, all from one sample in a study of cytomegalovirus exposure and HLA in healthy donors. Sequenced by immunoSEQ multiplex PCR; TCRdb stores in-frame clones only, minus some. The sample shows tens of thousands of clones, about 71% of them seen only once. The sequenced material came from PBMCs. The receptors stem from a woman aged 45-65 years in good health and CMV-seropositive. Each CDR3 is given with its conserved first and last residue. The D gene is left open where the match is weak. Clone size appears in some rows only: once, few, many, or a class for an expanded clone.

size | J | D | V | DNA | CDR3
. | TRBJ2-7 | TRBD1 | TRBV11-3 | TGTGCCAGCAGCTCTGGCCTCGACAGGGGCTTGGACGAGCAGTACTTC | CASSSGLDRGLDEQYF
. | TRBJ2-7 | TRBD2 | TRBV7-2 | TGTGCCAGCAGCTTTTCCCGGACTAGCGGCTACGAGCAGTACTTC | CASSFSRTSGYEQYF
. | TRBJ1-2 | TRBD1 | TRBV4-1 | TGCGCCAGCAGCCAAGTGGGACAGGGGGCGGGTAACTATGGCTACACCTTC | CASSQVGQGAGNYGYTF
. | TRBJ1-5 | TRBD1 | TRBV7-2 | TGTGCCAGCAGCTTCGGACAGGGAGGAAAGCAGCCCCAGCATTTT | CASSFGQGGKQPQHF
. | TRBJ2-1 | TRBD1 | TRBV7-3 | TGTGCCAGCAGCCAAGCCGGGACAGGGGTTTTTGAGCAGTTCTTC | CASSQAGTGVFEQFF
. | TRBJ2-5 | TRBD2 | TRBV5-1 | TGCGCCAGCAGCTTGGGGGCTAGCGGGGGGACTACTCAAGAGACCCAGTACTTC | CASSLGASGGTTQETQYF
. | TRBJ2-7 | . | TRBV28 | TGTGCCGTCCACCAACCCGCGGGCGAGCAGTACTTC | CAVHQPAGEQYF
few | TRBJ1-1 | . | TRBV28 | TGTGCCAGCAGTTTACGCGTGAACACTGAAGCTTTCTTT | CASSLRVNTEAFF
. | TRBJ1-2 | TRBD1 | TRBV30 | TGTGCCTGGACTACAGGGGGGACCTATGGCTACACCTTC | CAWTTGGTYGYTF
few | TRBJ2-7 | TRBD1 | TRBV30 | TGTGCCTGGAGTGCCGCAGGACAGGCTTACTACGAGCAGTACTTC | CAWSAAGQAYYEQYF
. | TRBJ2-2 | . | TRBV4-3 | TGCGCCAGCAGCCAAGATCGAGTAGGGGAGCTGTTTTTT | CASSQDRVGELFF
. | TRBJ1-1 | . | TRBV4-3 | TGCGCCAGCAGCCAAGATCCCAGGGGTAGCGCTTTCTTT | CASSQDPRGSAFF
few | TRBJ2-5 | TRBD2 | TRBV15 | TGTGCCACCAGCTCCGGACTAGCGGGGGGCGGGGAAGAGACCCAGTACTTC | CATSSGLAGGGEETQYF